Only a few counts were recorded for the clone carrying this T cell receptor beta chain. The entry originates in a study of blood T cells in healthy people across ages. Through a sample-barcoded 5' primer and a J-beta primer mix, a second PCR was run for roughly 6 to 11 cycles. TCRdb reprocessed the 5' RACE reads with MiXCR, giving one entry per CDR3 protein. Found here are around 600,000 distinct CDR3 sequences, around 48% of them singletons; the top ten hold 20% to 25%. This CDR3 contains 17 residues. Trimming took off 8 bases at V and 1 base at J, with 23 bases between the two ends. The sequencing input was blood. This clonotype was obtained from a man aged 80 or over in good health. V usage is TRBV12-3 or TRBV12-4 and J usage is TRBJ1-2; D uncertain. This CDR3 is CASANHLNPQVNYGYTF. CDR3 in DNA: TGTGCCAGCGCAAACCACCTCAATCCTCAAGTTAACTATGGCTACACCTTC.